The clone carrying this TCR beta chain was seen ten or more times. Its antigen is not known. The sample comes from a study of identical twins. General observations from the study: Insertions were fewer in abundant cord blood beta clonotypes, whereas memory repertoires showed none of this pattern. Invariant MAIT and iNKT cells may have partly biased zero-insertion analyses. For out-of-frame alpha sequences shared by twins, low generation probability was in excess. The conclusions drew on cross-sectional statistical analysis instead of tracking the same donors.

TCRdb re-called the 5' RACE reads through MiXCR, storing one row per CDR3 protein. The sample carries 120,000 to 150,000 distinct CDR3 sequences, 3% to 4% recorded once. Trimming took off 5 bases at V and 6 bases at J, with 8 bases between the two ends. The germline V gene encodes CDR1 SGHRS and CDR2 YFSETQ. The CDR3 totals 12 residues. Sequenced input: memory T cells sorted from blood. The V gene is TRBV5-1, the J gene TRBJ2-2, with D unclear. The receptor comes from a young man in good health. The CDR3 sequence is CASSWDAGELFF. CDR3 sequence (DNA): TGCGCCAGCAGTTGGGATGCCGGGGAGCTGTTTTTT. The whole variable domain, filled in from reference TRBV5-1 and TRBJ2-2, reads KAGVTQTPRYLIKTRGQQVTLSCSPISGHRSVSWYQQTPGQGLQFLFEYFSETQRNKGNFPGRFSGRQFSNSRSEMNVSTLELGDSALYLCASSWDAGELFFGEGSRLTVL.